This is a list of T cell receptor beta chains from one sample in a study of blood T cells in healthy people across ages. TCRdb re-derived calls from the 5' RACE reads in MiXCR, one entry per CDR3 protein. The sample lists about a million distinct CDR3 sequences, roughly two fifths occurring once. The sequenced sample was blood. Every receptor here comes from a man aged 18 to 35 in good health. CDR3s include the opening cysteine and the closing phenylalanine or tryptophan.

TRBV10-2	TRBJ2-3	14	CASSEYRTSVPRYF
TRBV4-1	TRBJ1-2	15	CASSQGGQHNYGYTF
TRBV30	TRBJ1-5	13	CAWNRGLDQPQHF
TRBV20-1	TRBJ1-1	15	CSARDWAGSYTEAFF
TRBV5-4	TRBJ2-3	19	CASSYLAQRALASTDTQYF
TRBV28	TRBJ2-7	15	CASSSRWTRAYEQYF
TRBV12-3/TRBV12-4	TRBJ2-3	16	CASSLRGQVSTDTQYF
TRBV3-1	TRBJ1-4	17	CASSQVGQGTNGEKLFF
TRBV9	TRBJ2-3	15	CASSDGQGSTDTQYF
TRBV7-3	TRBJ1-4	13	CASSLRWGEKLFF
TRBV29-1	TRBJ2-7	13	CSVAVYSSYEQYF
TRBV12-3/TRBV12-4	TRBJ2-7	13	CASSPDRGYEQYF
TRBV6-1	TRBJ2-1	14	CASSLAIESNEQFF
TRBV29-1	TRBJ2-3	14	CSVALAGAADTQYF
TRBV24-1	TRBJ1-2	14	CATSEGQGAYGYTF
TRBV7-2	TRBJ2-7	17	CASSLVGRRQGRNEQYF
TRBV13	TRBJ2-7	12	CASSKSSYEQYF
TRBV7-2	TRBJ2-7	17	CASSLSTSGLSSYEQYF